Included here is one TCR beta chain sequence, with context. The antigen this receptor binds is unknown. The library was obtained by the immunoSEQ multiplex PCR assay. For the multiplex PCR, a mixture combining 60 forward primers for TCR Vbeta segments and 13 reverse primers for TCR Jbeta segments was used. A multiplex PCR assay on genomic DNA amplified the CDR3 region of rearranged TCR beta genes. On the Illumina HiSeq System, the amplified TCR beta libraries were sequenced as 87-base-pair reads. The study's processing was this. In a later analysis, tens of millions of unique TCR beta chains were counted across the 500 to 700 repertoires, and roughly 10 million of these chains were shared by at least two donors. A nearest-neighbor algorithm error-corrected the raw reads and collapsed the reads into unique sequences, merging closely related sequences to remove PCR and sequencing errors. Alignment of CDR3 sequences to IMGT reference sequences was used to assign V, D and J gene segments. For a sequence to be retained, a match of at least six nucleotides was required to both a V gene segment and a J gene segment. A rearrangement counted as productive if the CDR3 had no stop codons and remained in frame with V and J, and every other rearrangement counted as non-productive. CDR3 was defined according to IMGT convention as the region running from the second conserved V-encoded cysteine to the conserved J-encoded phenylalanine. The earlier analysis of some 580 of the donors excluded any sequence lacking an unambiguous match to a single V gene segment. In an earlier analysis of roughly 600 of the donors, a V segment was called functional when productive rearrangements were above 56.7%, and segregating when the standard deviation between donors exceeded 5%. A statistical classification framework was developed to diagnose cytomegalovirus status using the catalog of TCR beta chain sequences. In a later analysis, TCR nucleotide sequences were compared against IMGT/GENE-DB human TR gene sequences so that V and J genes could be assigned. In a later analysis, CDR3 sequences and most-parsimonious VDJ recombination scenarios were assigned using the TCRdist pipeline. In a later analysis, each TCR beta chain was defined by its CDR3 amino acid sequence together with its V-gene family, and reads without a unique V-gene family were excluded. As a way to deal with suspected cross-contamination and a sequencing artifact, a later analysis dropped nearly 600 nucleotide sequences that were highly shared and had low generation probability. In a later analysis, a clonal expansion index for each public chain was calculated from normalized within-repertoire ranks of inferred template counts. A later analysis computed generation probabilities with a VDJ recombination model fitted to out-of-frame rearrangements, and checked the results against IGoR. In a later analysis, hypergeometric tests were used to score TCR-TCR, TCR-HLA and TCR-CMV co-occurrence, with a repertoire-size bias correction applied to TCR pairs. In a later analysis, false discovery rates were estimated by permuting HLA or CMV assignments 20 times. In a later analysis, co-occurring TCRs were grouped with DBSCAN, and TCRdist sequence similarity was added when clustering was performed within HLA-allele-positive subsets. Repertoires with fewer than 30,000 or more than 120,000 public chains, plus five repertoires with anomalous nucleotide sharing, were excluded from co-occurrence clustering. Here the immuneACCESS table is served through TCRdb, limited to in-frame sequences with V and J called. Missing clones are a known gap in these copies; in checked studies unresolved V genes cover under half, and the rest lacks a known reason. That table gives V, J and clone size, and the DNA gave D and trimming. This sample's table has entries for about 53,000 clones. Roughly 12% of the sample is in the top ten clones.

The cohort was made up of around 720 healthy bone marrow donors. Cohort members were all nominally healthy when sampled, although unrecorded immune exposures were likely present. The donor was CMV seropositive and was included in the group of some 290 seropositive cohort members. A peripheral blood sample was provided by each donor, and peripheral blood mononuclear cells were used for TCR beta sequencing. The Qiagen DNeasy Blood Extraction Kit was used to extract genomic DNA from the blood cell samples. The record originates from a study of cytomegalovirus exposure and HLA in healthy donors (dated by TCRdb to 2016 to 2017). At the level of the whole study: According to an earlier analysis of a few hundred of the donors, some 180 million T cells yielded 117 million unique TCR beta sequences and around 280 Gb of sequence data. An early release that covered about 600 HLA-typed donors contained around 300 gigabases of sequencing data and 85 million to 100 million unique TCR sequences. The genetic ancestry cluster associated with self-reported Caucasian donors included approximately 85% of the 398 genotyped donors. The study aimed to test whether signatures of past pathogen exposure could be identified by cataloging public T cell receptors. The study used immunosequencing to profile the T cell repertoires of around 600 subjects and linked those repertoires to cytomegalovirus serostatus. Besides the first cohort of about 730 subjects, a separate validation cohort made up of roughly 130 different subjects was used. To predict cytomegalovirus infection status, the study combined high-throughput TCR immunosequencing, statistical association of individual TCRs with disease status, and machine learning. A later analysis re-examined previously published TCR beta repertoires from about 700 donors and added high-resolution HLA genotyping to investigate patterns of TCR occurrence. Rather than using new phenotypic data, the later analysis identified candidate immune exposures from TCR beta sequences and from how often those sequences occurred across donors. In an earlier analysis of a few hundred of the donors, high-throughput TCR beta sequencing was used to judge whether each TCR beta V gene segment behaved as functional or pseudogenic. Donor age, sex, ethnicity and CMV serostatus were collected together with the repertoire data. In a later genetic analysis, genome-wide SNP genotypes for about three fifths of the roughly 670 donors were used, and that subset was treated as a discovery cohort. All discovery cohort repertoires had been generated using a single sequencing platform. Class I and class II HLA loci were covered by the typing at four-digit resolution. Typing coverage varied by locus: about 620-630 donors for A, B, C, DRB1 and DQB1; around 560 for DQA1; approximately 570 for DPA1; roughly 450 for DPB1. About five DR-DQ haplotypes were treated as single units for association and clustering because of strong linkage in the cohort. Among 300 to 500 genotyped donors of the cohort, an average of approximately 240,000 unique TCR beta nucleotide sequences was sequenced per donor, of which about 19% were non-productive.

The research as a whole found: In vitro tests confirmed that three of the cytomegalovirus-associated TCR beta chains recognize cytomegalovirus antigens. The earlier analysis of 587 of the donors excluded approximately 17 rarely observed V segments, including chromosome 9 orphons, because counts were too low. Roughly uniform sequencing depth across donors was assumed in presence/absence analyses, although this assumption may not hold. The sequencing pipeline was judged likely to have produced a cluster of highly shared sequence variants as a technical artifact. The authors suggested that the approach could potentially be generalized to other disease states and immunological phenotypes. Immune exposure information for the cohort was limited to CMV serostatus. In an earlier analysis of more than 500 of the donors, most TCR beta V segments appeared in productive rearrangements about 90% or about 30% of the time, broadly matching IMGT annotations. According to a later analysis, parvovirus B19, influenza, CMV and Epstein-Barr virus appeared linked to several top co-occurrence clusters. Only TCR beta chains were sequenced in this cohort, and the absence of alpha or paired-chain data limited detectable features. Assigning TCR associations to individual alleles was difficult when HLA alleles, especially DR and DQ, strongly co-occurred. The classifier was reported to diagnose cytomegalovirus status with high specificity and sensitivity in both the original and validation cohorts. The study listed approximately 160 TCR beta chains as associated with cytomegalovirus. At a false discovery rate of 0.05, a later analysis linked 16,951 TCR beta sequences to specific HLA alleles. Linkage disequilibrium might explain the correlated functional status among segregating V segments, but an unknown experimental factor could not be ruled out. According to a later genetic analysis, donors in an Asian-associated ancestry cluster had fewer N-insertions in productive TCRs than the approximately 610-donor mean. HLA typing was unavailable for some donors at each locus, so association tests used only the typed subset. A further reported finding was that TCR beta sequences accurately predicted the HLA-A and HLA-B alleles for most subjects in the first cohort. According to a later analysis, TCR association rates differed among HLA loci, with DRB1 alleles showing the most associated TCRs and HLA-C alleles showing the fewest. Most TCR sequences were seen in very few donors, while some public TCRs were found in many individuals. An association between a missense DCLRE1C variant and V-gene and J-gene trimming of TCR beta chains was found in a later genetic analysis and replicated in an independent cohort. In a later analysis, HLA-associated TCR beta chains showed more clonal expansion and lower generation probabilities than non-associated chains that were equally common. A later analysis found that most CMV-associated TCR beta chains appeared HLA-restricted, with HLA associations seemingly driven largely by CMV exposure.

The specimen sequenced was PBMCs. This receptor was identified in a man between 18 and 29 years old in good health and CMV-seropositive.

CDR3 reads: CASSPVGGKGTEAFF. The DNA sequence reads TGCGCCAGCAGCCCTGTGGGGGGGAAGGGTACTGAAGCTTTCTTT. Recombination joined TRBV5-1 with TRBJ1-1; the D gene is perhaps TRBD1, from 5 matching bases. The germline V gene sets CDR1 to SGHRS and CDR2 to YFSETQ. Cut back by 4 bases and 5 bases, the V and J ends lie 18 bases apart. Including the terminal cysteine and phenylalanine, the CDR3 comprises 15 residues. Just the 45-base CDR3 DNA is kept, in frame starting at base 1.